A single T cell receptor (beta chain) is shown here with its context. Antigen unknown. Assay used: immunoSEQ multiplex PCR; TCRdb lists only in-frame clones, some missing. The sample lists some 350,000 clones; about 92% were seen once. The data derive from a study of Ad26.COV2.S vaccination and SARS-CoV-2 variants. Study-wide findings and caveats: Vaccine recipients posted higher spike-specific TCR breadth than their placebo counterparts. Reported post-vaccination CD8+ and CD4+ T cell responses to spike showed substantial breadth. Similar non-spike TCR breadth was seen in vaccine and placebo recipients. Measurements of TCR breadth and depth may have given underestimates of the total T cell responses.

CDR3 size: 15 residues. Trimming left V 4 bases short and J 5 bases short, with 17 bases between. CDR1 and CDR2 (germline): SGHTA, FQGNSA. The J gene is TRBJ2-5, the V gene TRBV7-2; D ambiguous. The clonotype comes from a human donor who had recovered from COVID-19. The sample in question was peripheral blood, obtained after recovery from COVID-19. The CDR3 nucleotides read TGTGCCAGCAGCTCAGGAAGCCACCCTTTGGAGACCCAGTACTTC. It yields the protein CASSSGSHPLETQYF.